These 17 T cell receptor beta chains originate from one sample sequenced in a study of blood T cell repertoires in COVID-19. Sequencing was performed with immunoSEQ multiplex PCR; in TCRdb, only in-frame clones are kept and a portion is missing. Of about 150,000 clones listed, 80% to 90% are singletons. Sequenced input: peripheral blood. All receptors derive from an older woman with active COVID-19.

This rearrangement joins TRBV4-2 to TRBJ1-1; TRBD1 is a possible D gene (6 bases). The ends were cut back, 0 bases at V and 4 bases at J, with 9 bases in the middle. The CDR3 spans 14 residues. Germline V CDR1 and CDR2: LGHNA, YNFKEQ. Written as DNA, the CDR3 is TGTGCCAGCAGCCAAGAGGGGGCGGTCACTGAAGCTTTCTTT. Translated, it gives CASSQEGAVTEAFF.

The count of this clone is one. The chain recombines TRBV2 with TRBJ2-7; D remains ambiguous. Deletions cut 5 bases from V and 7 bases from J, with 9 bases between. The CDR3 spans 11 residues. CDR1 is SNHLY, CDR2 FYNNEI, per germline. The CDR3 nucleotides read TGTGCCAGCAGTTTCATCGGTGAGCAGTACTTC. Its protein is CASSFIGEQYF. The full variable domain, in which reference TRBV2 and TRBJ2-7 provide the parts outside the CDR3, is EPEVTQTPSHQVTQMGQEVILRCVPISNHLYFYWYRQILGQKVEFLVSFYNNEISEKSEIFDDQFSVERPDGSNFTLKIRSTKLEDSAMYFCASSFIGEQYFGPGTRLTVT.

V and J are TRBV28 and TRBJ1-2; TRBD1 matches at 8 bases. CDR3 length: 14 amino acids. Germline lookup yields CDR1 MDHEN and CDR2 SYDVKM. J gave up 4 bases and V 5 bases, and 6 bases lay outside the gene matches. The CDR3: CASSPPDRVYGYTF. The CDR3 bases are TGTGCCAGCAGTCCCCCGGACAGGGTCTATGGCTACACCTTC.

The chain uses TRBV10-2 and TRBJ2-1; the match to TRBD1 covers 8 bases. The germline gives CDR1 WSHSY, CDR2 SAAADI. The CDR3 contains 15 residues. Trimming took 2 bases from V and 5 from J; bases not matched to a gene: 5. CDR3 in amino acids: CASSEMGTGNNEQFF. The CDR3 nucleotides are TGCGCCAGCAGTGAGATGGGGACAGGTAACAATGAGCAGTTCTTC.

The V gene is TRBV5-1, the J gene TRBJ2-5; 9 bases align to TRBD2. V was pared by 3 bases and J by 1 base, with 7 bases of the junction left unmatched. This CDR3 is built from 16 residues. Germline lookup yields CDR1 SGHRS and CDR2 YFSETQ. The CDR3 reads CASSSQAGGLQETQYF. The CDR3 coding sequence is TGCGCCAGCAGCTCCCAAGCGGGAGGTCTCCAAGAGACCCAGTACTTC.

The V and J genes are TRBV15 and TRBJ1-5, with D uncertain. Trimming left V 1 base short and J 8 bases short, with 9 bases between. Germline V gene sequence: CDR1 LNHNV, CDR2 YYDKDF (reference sequence). The CDR3 extends over 13 amino acids. The CDR3: CATSRAAAEPQHF. The CDR3 DNA follows: TGTGCCACCAGCAGAGCAGCGGCGGAGCCCCAGCATTTT.

The chain recombines TRBV2 with TRBJ2-1; 11 nucleotides match TRBD2. V was pared by 5 bases and J by 7 bases, with 10 bases of the junction left unmatched. The CDR3 is 16 amino acids. Germline V gene lookup returns CDR1 SNHLY and CDR2 FYNNEI. The CDR3 loop is CASSSSLAGGRNEQFF. CDR3 in DNA: TGTGCCAGCAGTTCTTCCCTAGCGGGAGGTAGGAATGAGCAGTTCTTC.

J is TRBJ1-1 and V is TRBV5-1, with TRBD1 as a possible D gene (5 bases). V was shortened by 4 bases and J by 3 bases, with 19 bases between the two germline ends. From germline, CDR1 is SGHRS and CDR2 YFSETQ. This CDR3 spans 16 amino acids. The CDR3 sequence: CASSNRQSAGDTEAFF. Written as DNA, the CDR3 is TGCGCCAGCAGCAACCGACAGTCGGCGGGGGACACTGAAGCTTTCTTT.

This clone has just one count. This sequence joins TRBV7-8 and TRBJ1-4; D gene uncertain. CDR3 length: 13 residues. Germline assignment: CDR1 SGHVS and CDR2 FQNEAQ. V was shortened by 0 bases and J by 13 bases, with 12 bases between the two germline ends. CDR3 bases: TGTGCCAGCAGCTTAGCGCGCGGGGAGAGACTGTTTTTT. Protein: CASSLARGERLFF.

This chain connects TRBV12-3 or TRBV12-4 to TRBJ1-2, with D unresolved. Trimming left V 5 bases short and J 3 bases short, with 4 bases between. CDR3 length equals 11 residues. The CDR3 DNA is TGTGCCAGCAGTACACACTATGGCTACACCTTC. It codes for CASSTHYGYTF.

The chain combines TRBV7-6 with TRBJ2-1; the match to TRBD2 covers 9 bases. In germline, CDR1 is SGHVS, CDR2 FNYEAQ. This CDR3 spans 16 amino acids. J lost 5 bases, V lost 2 bases, and 7 bases had no gene match. The CDR3 nucleotides are TGTGCCAGCAGCTTATGGGGCGGGAGGGCGAACAATGAGCAGTTCTTC. Translation gives CASSLWGGRANNEQFF.

The chain recombines TRBV7-9 with TRBJ2-2; a possible D gene is TRBD2 (5 bases). The length of the CDR3 is 14 residues. The ends were cut back, 3 bases at V and 2 bases at J, with 7 bases in the middle. CDR1 and CDR2 from the germline V gene are SEHNR and FQNEAQ (reference sequence). The CDR3 loop reads CASSFSGNTGELFF. The DNA for the CDR3 is TGTGCCAGCAGCTTCAGCGGAAACACCGGGGAGCTGTTTTTT.

The gene calls are TRBV28 and TRBJ2-1; 10 bases agree with TRBD1. CDR3 length equals 22 residues. The V and J ends lost 1 base and 8 bases, in that order; junction bases with no gene match: 26. CDR1 and CDR2 (germline): MDHEN, SYDVKM. CDR3 nucleotides: TGTGCCAGCAGTTTATCGTCCTCTCCCGACAGAGCGCGACAGGGGGCAATCGATGAGCAGTTCTTC. Protein product: CASSLSSSPDRARQGAIDEQFF.

The gene calls are TRBV3-1 (or the pseudogene TRBV3-2) and TRBJ2-2; D might be TRBD2 (6 bases). This CDR3 is 15 amino acids long. Trimming cost V 7 bases and J 1 base, with 13 bases left between them. Germline lookup yields CDR1 LGHDT and CDR2 YNNKEL (reference sequence). The chain's CDR3 is CASNLGLLNTGELFF. CDR3 DNA: TGTGCCAGCAACCTGGGACTTTTGAACACCGGGGAGCTGTTTTTT.

V is TRBV7-2 and J is TRBJ1-3, with TRBD1 identical over 8 bases. CDR1 and CDR2 (germline): SGHTA, FQGNSA. The CDR3 extends over 14 amino acids. V lost 4 bases and J lost 3; bases outside the gene matches: 2. The CDR3 loop is CASSSDRGGNTIYF. As DNA, the CDR3 is TGTGCCAGCAGCTCAGACAGGGGTGGAAACACCATATATTTT.

The chain uses TRBV28 and TRBJ2-3; TRBD2 agrees at 7 bases. Germline trimming cut 5 bases from V and 0 bases from J; bases unmatched to any gene: 8. Germline CDR1 MDHEN, CDR2 SYDVKM. The CDR3 covers 16 residues. The chain's CDR3 is CASSALAAISTDTQYF. CDR3 nucleotides: TGTGCCAGCAGTGCCCTAGCGGCGATCAGCACAGATACGCAGTATTTT.

This chain links TRBV4-1 with TRBJ1-1; D is perhaps TRBD1 (5 bases). Germline CDR1 reads MGHRA; CDR2 reads YSYEKL. There are 15 residues in the CDR3. The germline V and J ends were trimmed by 7 bases and 5 bases, with 20 bases remaining between them. CDR3 protein: CASTWRGGTSTEAFF. DNA for the CDR3: TGCGCCAGCACCTGGAGGGGAGGGACTTCGACTGAAGCTTTCTTT.